The 5 T cell receptor beta chains in this list originate from one sample, sequenced in a study of T cell clonality in common variable immunodeficiency (dated by TCRdb to the mid-2010s). Libraries came from the immunoSEQ multiplex PCR assay. TCRdb mirrors the immuneACCESS table, restricted to in-frame sequences. Some clones are absent from its copies; in checked studies, under half trace to an unresolved V gene, and the reason for the others is unknown. The sample counts 50,000 to 65,000 clones, each observed more than once. 0.83% of the sample is in the top ten clones. The sample consisted of peripheral blood mononuclear cells. Receptors originate from a person between 18 and 69 years old in good health.

With respect to this clone: This may be a read error: a much more frequent sequence differs by one nucleotide. Here the CDR3 reads CATSIGVAGAVETQYF. The part of the CDR3 DNA that was read is TGTGCCACTAGTATAGGGGTAGCGGGAGCAGTAGAGACC. The chain combines TRBV19 with TRBJ2-5, with TRBD2 matching 9 bases. The read halts 3 residues ahead of the CDR3 end, with the missing end drawn from the germline J gene. Germline CDR1 reads LNHDA; CDR2 reads SQIVND (reference sequence). The CDR3 consists of 16 residues.

This clone appeared a few times. The DNA ends 3 residues before the CDR3 does, and the rest of the CDR3 is filled in from the germline J gene. V and J are TRBV5-1 and TRBJ2-4; D might be TRBD2 (6 bases). Germline V gives CDR1 SGHRS, CDR2 YFSETQ. This CDR3 contains 13 residues. Incomplete CDR3 DNA: TGCGCCAGCAGCTTGAAAGGGGCCGGGGGT. Translated, it gives CASSLKGAGG. The full CDR3 reads CASSLKGAGGQYF.

This clone was seen more than once but under ten times. The CDR3 is cut off 3 residues early in the read; its end comes from the germline J gene. This chain joins TRBV7-9 and TRBJ1-2; D gene ambiguous. CDR3 length: 13 amino acids. In germline, CDR1 is SEHNR, CDR2 FQNEAQ (reference sequence). Partial CDR3 DNA: TGTGCCAGCAGCTTAGCGTCACGTTGGGCC. Protein: CASSLASRWA. The entire CDR3 is CASSLASRWAYTF.

This clone was found many times. The read terminates 3 residues ahead of where the CDR3 ends, so the germline J gene completes it. V is TRBV15 and J is TRBJ2-1; D gene unclear. The CDR3 covers 16 residues. Trimming shortened V by 0 bases and J by 4 bases, and 13 bases separated the two germline ends. CDR1 is LNHNV and CDR2 is YYDKDF in the germline V gene (reference sequence). CDR3 region: CATSRDPLGGYNEQFF. Partial CDR3 DNA: TGTGCCACCAGCAGAGATCCCCTAGGCGGATACAATGAG.

This clone showed up many times. Just one base apart from a much larger clone, this may be a read error. The read terminates 3 residues before the CDR3 end, so the remaining end is supplied by the germline J gene. The rearrangement links TRBV6-2 or TRBV6-3 to TRBJ2-3; D unresolved. Germline CDR1 reads MNHEY; CDR2 reads SVGEGT. The CDR3 consists of 14 residues. The sequenced CDR3 bases are TGTGCCAGCAGTTTTACCTATAGCAATCAGCCG. Encoded protein: CASSFTYSNQP. The whole CDR3 reads CASSFTYSNQPQYF.